The rows below give T cell receptor beta chains drawn from one sample of a study of T cell responses to AZD1222 COVID-19 vaccine. Generated by immunoSEQ multiplex PCR, the TCRdb table keeps only in-frame clones and is missing some. The table has 100,000 to 120,000 clones, roughly 89% seen once. This specimen was peripheral blood, taken 28 days after the second AZD1222 dose. These TCRs come from an adult who received the AZD1222 COVID-19 vaccine. The CDR3 runs from the conserved cysteine through the conserved F or W. A D gene is named only where the DNA matches it firmly. Some rows have no size entry. The others give once, few or many, or a class for an expanded clone.

cdr3_aa: CASSLNRAGNNSPLHF
cdr3_nt: TGCGCCAGCAGCCTCAATCGGGCAGGGAATAATTCACCCCTCCACTTT
j_call: TRBJ1-6
v_call: TRBV5-1
d_call: NA
clone_size: NA

cdr3_aa: CASSQVPLTGSEAFF
cdr3_nt: TGTGCCAGCAGCCAAGTCCCCCTAACAGGGAGTGAAGCTTTCTTT
j_call: TRBJ1-1
v_call: TRBV3-1/TRBV3-2
d_call: NA
clone_size: NA

cdr3_aa: CASTSGTGGYGYTF
cdr3_nt: TGTGCCAGCACCTCCGGGACAGGGGGTTATGGCTACACCTTC
j_call: TRBJ1-2
v_call: TRBV6-5
d_call: TRBD1
clone_size: NA

cdr3_aa: CASNNLQGYTEAFF
cdr3_nt: TGTGCCAGTAATAACCTACAGGGTTACACTGAAGCTTTCTTT
j_call: TRBJ1-1
v_call: TRBV19
d_call: NA
clone_size: NA

cdr3_aa: CASSPQDRNEKLFF
cdr3_nt: TGTGCCAGCTCACCTCAGGACCGTAATGAAAAACTGTTTTTT
j_call: TRBJ1-4
v_call: TRBV18
d_call: NA
clone_size: NA

cdr3_aa: CASIFRGTEAFF
cdr3_nt: TGTGCCAGCATTTTTAGGGGGACTGAAGCTTTCTTT
j_call: TRBJ1-1
v_call: TRBV27
d_call: NA
clone_size: NA

cdr3_aa: CASSDSPRPRGEQYF
cdr3_nt: TGTGCCAGCAGCGATTCCCCGAGGCCGCGGGGCGAGCAGTACTTC
j_call: TRBJ2-7
v_call: TRBV13
d_call: NA
clone_size: NA

cdr3_aa: CASSPGAAGGKGTYNEQFF
cdr3_nt: TGTGCCAGCAGCCCAGGGGCGGCGGGGGGTAAGGGGACCTACAATGAGCAGTTCTTC
j_call: TRBJ2-1
v_call: TRBV7-9
d_call: TRBD2
clone_size: NA

cdr3_aa: CASSEIAGGPGELFF
cdr3_nt: TGTGCCAGTAGTGAGATAGCGGGGGGCCCCGGGGAGCTGTTTTTT
j_call: TRBJ2-2
v_call: TRBV19
d_call: TRBD2
clone_size: NA

cdr3_aa: CASGSGAYRSEAFF
cdr3_nt: TGTGCCAGCGGGTCGGGGGCCTACCGGTCCGAAGCTTTCTTT
j_call: TRBJ1-1
v_call: TRBV6-5
d_call: NA
clone_size: NA

cdr3_aa: CASGPHRSYGYTF
cdr3_nt: TGTGCTAGTGGTCCCCACCGCTCGTATGGCTACACCTTC
j_call: TRBJ1-2
v_call: TRBV12-5
d_call: NA
clone_size: NA

cdr3_aa: CASSRGGGETQYF
cdr3_nt: TGTGCCAGCAGCCGTGGGGGTGGGGAGACCCAGTACTTC
j_call: TRBJ2-5
v_call: TRBV28
d_call: NA
clone_size: NA

cdr3_aa: CASRTSGSYNEQFF
cdr3_nt: TGTGCCAGTAGGACTAGCGGATCCTACAATGAGCAGTTCTTC
j_call: TRBJ2-1
v_call: TRBV3-1/TRBV3-2
d_call: TRBD2
clone_size: NA

cdr3_aa: CASSFLGPDTEAFF
cdr3_nt: TGTGCCAGCAGTTTTTTGGGGCCAGACACTGAAGCTTTCTTT
j_call: TRBJ1-1
v_call: TRBV27
d_call: NA
clone_size: NA

cdr3_aa: CASSYSVSSGNTIYF
cdr3_nt: TGTGCCAGCAGTTACTCTGTCAGCTCTGGAAACACCATATATTTT
j_call: TRBJ1-3
v_call: TRBV6-5
d_call: NA
clone_size: NA

cdr3_aa: CASSQVGSNEQFF
cdr3_nt: TGCGCCAGCAGCCAAGTTGGGTCCAATGAGCAGTTCTTC
j_call: TRBJ2-1
v_call: TRBV4-1
d_call: NA
clone_size: NA

cdr3_aa: CATSDPRLAGHGEQYF
cdr3_nt: TGTGCCACCAGTGACCCTCGACTAGCGGGACACGGCGAGCAGTACTTC
j_call: TRBJ2-7
v_call: TRBV24-1
d_call: TRBD2
clone_size: NA

cdr3_aa: CASRVGSGTEAFF
cdr3_nt: TGTGCCAGTAGGGTGGGGTCGGGGACTGAAGCTTTCTTT
j_call: TRBJ1-1
v_call: TRBV19
d_call: NA
clone_size: NA

cdr3_aa: CASTKNRDTYERSYGYTF
cdr3_nt: TGTGCCAGTACCAAAAACCGGGACACGTATGAACGATCCTATGGCTACACCTTC
j_call: TRBJ1-2
v_call: TRBV19
d_call: NA
clone_size: NA

cdr3_aa: CASSQGGLSGNTIYF
cdr3_nt: TGTGCCAGCTCACAAGGAGGCCTCTCTGGAAACACCATATATTTT
j_call: TRBJ1-3
v_call: TRBV18
d_call: NA
clone_size: NA

cdr3_aa: CAWSVTVYEQYF
cdr3_nt: TGTGCCTGGAGTGTTACAGTTTACGAGCAGTACTTC
j_call: TRBJ2-7
v_call: TRBV30
d_call: NA
clone_size: few

cdr3_aa: CASSLSAGRQPQHF
cdr3_nt: TGCGCCAGCAGCTTGTCGGCTGGGAGGCAGCCCCAGCATTTT
j_call: TRBJ1-5
v_call: TRBV5-1
d_call: NA
clone_size: NA

cdr3_aa: CASRLGQHTDTQYF
cdr3_nt: TGTGCCAGCAGACTTGGACAGCACACAGATACGCAGTATTTT
j_call: TRBJ2-3
v_call: TRBV6-5
d_call: NA
clone_size: NA

cdr3_aa: CASTFPTGDTEAFF
cdr3_nt: TGTGCCAGCACCTTCCCTACGGGGGACACTGAAGCTTTCTTT
j_call: TRBJ1-1
v_call: TRBV6-5
d_call: NA
clone_size: NA

cdr3_aa: CASSSPDRAYEQYF
cdr3_nt: TGTGCCAGCAGCTCCCCAGACAGGGCCTACGAGCAGTACTTC
j_call: TRBJ2-7
v_call: TRBV11-1
d_call: TRBD1
clone_size: NA

cdr3_aa: CASSLAGGTPMGTEAFF
cdr3_nt: TGTGCCAGCAGCTTGGCCGGGGGGACCCCGATGGGTACTGAAGCTTTCTTT
j_call: TRBJ1-1
v_call: TRBV5-5
d_call: NA
clone_size: once

cdr3_aa: CASSPEVGTIYF
cdr3_nt: TGTGCCAGCAGCCCAGAGGTGGGCACCATATATTTT
j_call: TRBJ1-3
v_call: TRBV7-9
d_call: NA
clone_size: once

cdr3_aa: CASSSYPDRDSPLHF
cdr3_nt: TGTGCCAGCAGTTCCTACCCGGACAGGGATTCACCCCTCCACTTT
j_call: TRBJ1-6
v_call: TRBV27
d_call: TRBD1
clone_size: NA

cdr3_aa: CASSKNYGTGHHEQYF
cdr3_nt: TGTGCCAGCAGCAAAAATTATGGGACAGGGCACCACGAGCAGTACTTC
j_call: TRBJ2-7
v_call: TRBV21-1
d_call: NA
clone_size: NA

cdr3_aa: CASRAGGNEKLFF
cdr3_nt: TGTGCCAGCAGGGCCGGAGGCAACGAAAAACTGTTTTTT
j_call: TRBJ1-4
v_call: TRBV12-3/TRBV12-4
d_call: NA
clone_size: NA

cdr3_aa: CASSYSKGRAGELFF
cdr3_nt: TGTGCCAGCAGTTACTCAAAAGGGAGAGCCGGGGAGCTGTTTTTT
j_call: TRBJ2-2
v_call: TRBV6-6
d_call: NA
clone_size: NA

cdr3_aa: CASKQDYEQYF
cdr3_nt: TGCGCCAGCAAGCAGGACTACGAGCAGTACTTC
j_call: TRBJ2-7
v_call: TRBV5-1
d_call: NA
clone_size: NA

cdr3_aa: CASSFEGADTEAFF
cdr3_nt: TGTGCCAGCAGCTTCGAGGGGGCAGACACTGAAGCTTTCTTT
j_call: TRBJ1-1
v_call: TRBV5-5
d_call: TRBD1
clone_size: NA

cdr3_aa: CASSVDPDPETQYF
cdr3_nt: TGTGCCAGCAGCGTAGATCCCGACCCAGAGACCCAGTACTTC
j_call: TRBJ2-5
v_call: TRBV9
d_call: NA
clone_size: NA

cdr3_aa: CASARTGGDGYTF
cdr3_nt: TGCGCCAGCGCCCGGACAGGGGGCGATGGCTACACCTTC
j_call: TRBJ1-2
v_call: TRBV5-1
d_call: TRBD1
clone_size: NA

cdr3_aa: CASSVDLDRGLEKLFF
cdr3_nt: TGTGCCAGCAGCGTAGACCTGGACAGGGGTTTAGAAAAACTGTTTTTT
j_call: TRBJ1-4
v_call: TRBV9
d_call: TRBD1
clone_size: NA

cdr3_aa: CASSSIGTGRGDTEAFF
cdr3_nt: TGTGCCAGCAGTTCAATAGGGACAGGGCGGGGGGACACTGAAGCTTTCTTT
j_call: TRBJ1-1
v_call: TRBV27
d_call: TRBD1
clone_size: NA

cdr3_aa: CASSLGQFPTYEQYF
cdr3_nt: TGCGCCAGCAGCTTAGGACAGTTTCCCACCTACGAGCAGTACTTC
j_call: TRBJ2-7
v_call: TRBV5-1
d_call: NA
clone_size: NA

cdr3_aa: CASSFPQNTQHF
cdr3_nt: TGTGCCAGCAGCTTCCCCCAGAACACCCAGCATTTT
j_call: TRBJ1-5
v_call: TRBV5-8
d_call: NA
clone_size: NA

cdr3_aa: CASSDQLSRWNSPLHF
cdr3_nt: TGTGCCAGCAGTGATCAGCTCAGCCGCTGGAATTCACCCCTCCACTTT
j_call: TRBJ1-6
v_call: TRBV2
d_call: NA
clone_size: NA

cdr3_aa: CASSLIGPGGPSGDTQYF
cdr3_nt: TGCGCCAGCAGCTTGATCGGACCGGGAGGGCCCTCGGGAGATACGCAGTATTTT
j_call: TRBJ2-3
v_call: TRBV5-1
d_call: TRBD2
clone_size: NA

cdr3_aa: CASRMTATNSPLHF
cdr3_nt: TGTGCCAGCAGGATGACAGCCACGAATTCACCCCTCCACTTT
j_call: TRBJ1-6
v_call: TRBV2
d_call: NA
clone_size: NA

cdr3_aa: CASSPRDTSSYEQYF
cdr3_nt: TGTGCCAGTAGTCCGCGGGACACTTCCTCCTACGAGCAGTACTTC
j_call: TRBJ2-7
v_call: TRBV19
d_call: NA
clone_size: NA

cdr3_aa: CASSTPGLAGGEETQYF
cdr3_nt: TGTGCCAGCAGCACACCTGGACTAGCGGGGGGTGAAGAGACCCAGTACTTC
j_call: TRBJ2-5
v_call: TRBV5-4
d_call: TRBD2
clone_size: NA

cdr3_aa: CASSFSSLSYEQYF
cdr3_nt: TGTGCCAGCAGCTTTTCCAGTCTCTCCTACGAGCAGTACTTC
j_call: TRBJ2-7
v_call: TRBV11-2
d_call: NA
clone_size: NA

cdr3_aa: CASSLVEGRNTEAFF
cdr3_nt: TGTGCCAGCTCACTAGTCGAAGGCCGGAACACTGAAGCTTTCTTT
j_call: TRBJ1-1
v_call: TRBV18
d_call: NA
clone_size: NA

cdr3_aa: CASSGPRDEKVRNTIYF
cdr3_nt: TGTGCCAGCAGCGGACCCCGGGACGAGAAAGTTCGAAACACCATATATTTT
j_call: TRBJ1-3
v_call: TRBV7-9
d_call: NA
clone_size: NA

cdr3_aa: CASTRAGLKQPQHF
cdr3_nt: TGTGCCAGCACCCGGGCAGGACTAAAGCAGCCCCAGCATTTT
j_call: TRBJ1-5
v_call: TRBV6-6
d_call: NA
clone_size: few

cdr3_aa: CASSPGQGHGEKLFF
cdr3_nt: TGTGCCAGCAGCCCCGGACAGGGTCATGGTGAAAAACTGTTTTTT
j_call: TRBJ1-4
v_call: TRBV5-4
d_call: TRBD1
clone_size: NA

cdr3_aa: CASSLRGLAGVNEQFF
cdr3_nt: TGTGCCAGCAGCTTAAGGGGTCTAGCGGGAGTCAATGAGCAGTTCTTC
j_call: TRBJ2-1
v_call: TRBV11-3
d_call: TRBD2
clone_size: once

cdr3_aa: CASSYRAGGLDEQFF
cdr3_nt: TGTGCCAGCAGTTACCGGGCGGGAGGGCTAGATGAGCAGTTCTTC
j_call: TRBJ2-1
v_call: TRBV6-5
d_call: TRBD2
clone_size: NA

cdr3_aa: CASSRAGTGGTEAFF
cdr3_nt: TGTGCCAGCAGTCGAGCCGGGACGGGCGGCACTGAAGCTTTCTTT
j_call: TRBJ1-1
v_call: TRBV6-6
d_call: NA
clone_size: NA

cdr3_aa: CATSDVFGGDEQFF
cdr3_nt: TGTGCCACCAGTGATGTTTTCGGGGGAGATGAGCAGTTCTTC
j_call: TRBJ2-1
v_call: TRBV24-1
d_call: NA
clone_size: NA

cdr3_aa: CASSLPRKETQYF
cdr3_nt: TGTGCCAGCAGCTTGCCCAGGAAAGAGACCCAGTACTTC
j_call: TRBJ2-5
v_call: TRBV5-4
d_call: NA
clone_size: once

cdr3_aa: CASSLLRGTEAFF
cdr3_nt: TGCGCCAGCAGCTTGCTAAGAGGTACTGAAGCTTTCTTT
j_call: TRBJ1-1
v_call: TRBV5-1
d_call: NA
clone_size: NA

cdr3_aa: CASRTGGGGYTF
cdr3_nt: TGTGCCAGCAGAACAGGGGGCGGAGGCTACACCTTC
j_call: TRBJ1-2
v_call: TRBV28
d_call: TRBD1
clone_size: NA

cdr3_aa: CASSRGSQPNQANYGYTF
cdr3_nt: TGTGCCAGCAGCCGAGGGTCCCAACCGAATCAAGCTAACTATGGCTACACCTTC
j_call: TRBJ1-2
v_call: TRBV6-6
d_call: NA
clone_size: NA

cdr3_aa: CASVGGQGVSPPHF
cdr3_nt: TGTGCCAGCGTGGGGGGACAGGGCGTTTCACCCCCCCACTTT
j_call: TRBJ1-6
v_call: TRBV2
d_call: TRBD1
clone_size: NA

cdr3_aa: CANHLRTRNSPLHF
cdr3_nt: TGTGCCAATCACCTCAGGACTCGTAATTCACCCCTCCACTTT
j_call: TRBJ1-6
v_call: TRBV19
d_call: NA
clone_size: NA

cdr3_aa: CASSPTGPRNTIYF
cdr3_nt: TGTGCCAGCTCACCGACAGGGCCGAGAAACACCATATATTTT
j_call: TRBJ1-3
v_call: TRBV18
d_call: TRBD1
clone_size: NA